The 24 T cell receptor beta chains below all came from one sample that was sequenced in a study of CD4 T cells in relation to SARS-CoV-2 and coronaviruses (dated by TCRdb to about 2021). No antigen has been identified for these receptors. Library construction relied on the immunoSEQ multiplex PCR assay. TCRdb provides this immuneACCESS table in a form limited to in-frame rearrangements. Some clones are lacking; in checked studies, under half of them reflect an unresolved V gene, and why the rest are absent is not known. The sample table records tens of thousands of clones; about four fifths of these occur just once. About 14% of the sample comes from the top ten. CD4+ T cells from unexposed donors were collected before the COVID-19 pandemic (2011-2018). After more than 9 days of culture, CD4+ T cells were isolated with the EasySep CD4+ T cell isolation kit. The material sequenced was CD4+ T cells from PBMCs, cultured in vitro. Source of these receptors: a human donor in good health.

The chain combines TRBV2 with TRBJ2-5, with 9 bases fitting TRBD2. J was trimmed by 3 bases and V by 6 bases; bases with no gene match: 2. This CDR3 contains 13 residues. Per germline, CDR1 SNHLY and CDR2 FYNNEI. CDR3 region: CASRAGGEETQYF. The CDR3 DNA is TGTGCCAGCAGAGCGGGGGGCGAAGAGACCCAGTACTTC.

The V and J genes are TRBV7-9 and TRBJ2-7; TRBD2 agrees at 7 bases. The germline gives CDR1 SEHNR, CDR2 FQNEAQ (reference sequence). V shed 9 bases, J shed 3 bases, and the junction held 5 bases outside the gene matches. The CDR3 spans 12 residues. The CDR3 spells CASGGRSYEQYF. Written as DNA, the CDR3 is TGTGCCAGTGGCGGGAGAAGCTACGAGCAGTACTTC.

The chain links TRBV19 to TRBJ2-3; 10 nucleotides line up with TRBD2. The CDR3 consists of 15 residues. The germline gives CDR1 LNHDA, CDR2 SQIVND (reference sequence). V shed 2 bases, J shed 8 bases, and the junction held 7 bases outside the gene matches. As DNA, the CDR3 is TGTGCCAGTAGTATACTAGCGGGGGCCCTCGGTACGCAGTATTTT. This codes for CASSILAGALGTQYF.

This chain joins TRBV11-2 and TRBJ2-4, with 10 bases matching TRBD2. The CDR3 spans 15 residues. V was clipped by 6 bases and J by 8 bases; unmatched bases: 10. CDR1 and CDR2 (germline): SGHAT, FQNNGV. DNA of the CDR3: TGTGCCAGCAGGCCAAGCGGGGGGGCCGGTCACATTCAGTACTTC. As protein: CASRPSGGAGHIQYF. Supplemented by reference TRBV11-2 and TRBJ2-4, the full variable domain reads EAGVAQSPRYKIIEKRQSVAFWCNPISGHATLYWYQQILGQGPKLLIQFQNNGVVDDSQLPKDRFSAERLKGVDSTLKIQPAKLEDSAVYLCASRPSGGAGHIQYFGAGTRLSVL.

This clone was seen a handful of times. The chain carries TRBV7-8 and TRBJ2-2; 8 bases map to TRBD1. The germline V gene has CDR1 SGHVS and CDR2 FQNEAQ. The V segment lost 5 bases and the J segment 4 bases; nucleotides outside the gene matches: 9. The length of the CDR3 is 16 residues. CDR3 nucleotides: TGTGCCAGCAGCCGGGCGCAGGGGGCAAGCACCGGGGAGCTGTTTTTT. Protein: CASSRAQGASTGELFF.

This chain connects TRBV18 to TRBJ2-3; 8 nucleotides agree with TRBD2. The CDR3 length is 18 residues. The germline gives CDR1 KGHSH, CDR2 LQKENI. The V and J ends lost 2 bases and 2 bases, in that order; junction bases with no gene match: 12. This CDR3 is CASSPVPSTGGTTDTQYF. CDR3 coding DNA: TGTGCCAGCTCACCAGTCCCATCTACGGGGGGGACCACAGATACGCAGTATTTT.

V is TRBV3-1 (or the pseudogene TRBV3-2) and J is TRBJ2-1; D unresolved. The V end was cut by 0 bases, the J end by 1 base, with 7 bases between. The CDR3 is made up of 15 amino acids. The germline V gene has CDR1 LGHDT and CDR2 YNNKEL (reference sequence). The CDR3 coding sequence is TGTGCCAGCAGCCAAGATACTGGTTCCTACAATGAGCAGTTCTTC. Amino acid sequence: CASSQDTGSYNEQFF.

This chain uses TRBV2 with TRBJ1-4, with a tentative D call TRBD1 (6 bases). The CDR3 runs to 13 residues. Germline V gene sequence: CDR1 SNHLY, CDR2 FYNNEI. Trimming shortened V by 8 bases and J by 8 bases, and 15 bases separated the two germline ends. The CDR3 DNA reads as TGTGCCAGCCTACAGGGAGGTGGAGAAAAACTGTTTTTT. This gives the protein CASLQGGGEKLFF.

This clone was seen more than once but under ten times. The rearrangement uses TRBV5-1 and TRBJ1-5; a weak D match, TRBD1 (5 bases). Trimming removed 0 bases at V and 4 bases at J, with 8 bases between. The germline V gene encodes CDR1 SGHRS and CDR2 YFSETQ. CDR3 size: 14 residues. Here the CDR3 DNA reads TGCGCCAGCAGCTTGGCTGGGGGGAATCAGCCCCAGCATTTT. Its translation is CASSLAGGNQPQHF.

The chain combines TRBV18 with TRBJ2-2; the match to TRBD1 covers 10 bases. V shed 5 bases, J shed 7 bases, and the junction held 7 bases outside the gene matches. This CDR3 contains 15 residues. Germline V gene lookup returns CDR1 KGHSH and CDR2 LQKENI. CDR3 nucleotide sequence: TGTGCCAGCTCAAACGACAGGGGGCGGGGCGGGGAGCTGTTTTTT. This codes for CASSNDRGRGGELFF.

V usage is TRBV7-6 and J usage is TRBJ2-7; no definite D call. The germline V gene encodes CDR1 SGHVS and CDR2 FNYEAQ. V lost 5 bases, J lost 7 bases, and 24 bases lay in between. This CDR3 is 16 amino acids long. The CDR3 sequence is CASSPKFMDAPREQYF. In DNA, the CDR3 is TGTGCCAGCAGCCCGAAATTTATGGACGCACCTCGGGAGCAGTACTTC.

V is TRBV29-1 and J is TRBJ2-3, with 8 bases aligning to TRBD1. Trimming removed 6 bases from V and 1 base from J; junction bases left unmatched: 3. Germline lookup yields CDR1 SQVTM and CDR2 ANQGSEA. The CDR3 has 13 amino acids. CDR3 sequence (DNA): TGCAGCGTATCGACAGGGGGCACAGATACGCAGTATTTT. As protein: CSVSTGGTDTQYF.

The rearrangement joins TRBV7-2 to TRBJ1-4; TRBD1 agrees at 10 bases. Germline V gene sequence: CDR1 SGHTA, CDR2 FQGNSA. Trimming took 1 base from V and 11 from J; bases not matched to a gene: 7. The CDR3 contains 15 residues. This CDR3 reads CASSLDGTGAGKLFF. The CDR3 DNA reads TGTGCCAGCAGCTTAGATGGGACAGGGGCTGGTAAACTGTTTTTT.

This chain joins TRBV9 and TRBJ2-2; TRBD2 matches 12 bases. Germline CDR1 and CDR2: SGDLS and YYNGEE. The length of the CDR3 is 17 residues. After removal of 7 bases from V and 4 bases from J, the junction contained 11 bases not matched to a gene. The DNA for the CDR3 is TGTGCCAGCGTTCCTAGCGGGGGGGCCTTGAGCACCGGGGAGCTGTTTTTT. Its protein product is CASVPSGGALSTGELFF. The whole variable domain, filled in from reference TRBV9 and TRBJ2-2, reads DSGVTQTPKHLITATGQRVTLRCSPRSGDLSVYWYQQSLDQGLQFLIQYYNGEERAKGNILERFSAQQFPDLHSELNLSSLELGDSALYFCASVPSGGALSTGELFFGEGSRLTVL.

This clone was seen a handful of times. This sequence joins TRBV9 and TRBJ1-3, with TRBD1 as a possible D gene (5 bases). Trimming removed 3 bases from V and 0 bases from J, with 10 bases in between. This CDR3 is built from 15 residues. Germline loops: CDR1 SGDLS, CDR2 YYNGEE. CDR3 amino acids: CASSGDGSSGNTIYF. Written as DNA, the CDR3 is TGTGCCAGCAGCGGGGACGGGAGCTCTGGAAACACCATATATTTT. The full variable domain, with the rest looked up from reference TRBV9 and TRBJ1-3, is DSGVTQTPKHLITATGQRVTLRCSPRSGDLSVYWYQQSLDQGLQFLIQYYNGEERAKGNILERFSAQQFPDLHSELNLSSLELGDSALYFCASSGDGSSGNTIYFGEGSWLTVV.

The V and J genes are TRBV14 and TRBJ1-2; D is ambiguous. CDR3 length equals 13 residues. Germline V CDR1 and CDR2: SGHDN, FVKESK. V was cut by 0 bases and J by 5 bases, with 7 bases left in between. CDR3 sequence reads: CASSQELQYGYTF. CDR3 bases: TGTGCCAGCAGCCAAGAGCTTCAGTATGGCTACACCTTC.

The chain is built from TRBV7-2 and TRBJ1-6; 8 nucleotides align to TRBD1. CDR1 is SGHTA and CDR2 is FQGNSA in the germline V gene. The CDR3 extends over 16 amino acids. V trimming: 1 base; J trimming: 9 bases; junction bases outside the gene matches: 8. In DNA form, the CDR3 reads TGTGCCAGCAGCTTAGTCCCGACAGGGGAAGGTTCACCCCTCCACTTT. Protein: CASSLVPTGEGSPLHF.

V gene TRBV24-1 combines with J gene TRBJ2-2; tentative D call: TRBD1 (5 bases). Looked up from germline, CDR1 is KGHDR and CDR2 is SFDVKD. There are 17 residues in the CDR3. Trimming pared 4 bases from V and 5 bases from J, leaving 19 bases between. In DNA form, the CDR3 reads TGTGCCACCAGTGACCTGGGGCGACCTGACCAGACCGGGGAGCTGTTTTTT. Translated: CATSDLGRPDQTGELFF.

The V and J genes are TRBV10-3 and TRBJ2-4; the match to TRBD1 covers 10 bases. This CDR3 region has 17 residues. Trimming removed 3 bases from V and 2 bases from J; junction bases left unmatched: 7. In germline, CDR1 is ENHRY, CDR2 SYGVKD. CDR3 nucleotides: TGTGCCATCAGTGAATCGAGAGACAGGGGGCCCAAAAACATTCAGTACTTC. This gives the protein CAISESRDRGPKNIQYF.

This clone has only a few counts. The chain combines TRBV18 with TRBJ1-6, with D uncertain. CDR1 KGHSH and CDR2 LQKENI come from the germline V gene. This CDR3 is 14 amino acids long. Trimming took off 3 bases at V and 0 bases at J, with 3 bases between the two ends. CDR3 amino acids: CASSPSSYNSPLHF. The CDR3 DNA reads TGTGCCAGCTCACCGAGCTCCTATAATTCACCCCTCCACTTT.

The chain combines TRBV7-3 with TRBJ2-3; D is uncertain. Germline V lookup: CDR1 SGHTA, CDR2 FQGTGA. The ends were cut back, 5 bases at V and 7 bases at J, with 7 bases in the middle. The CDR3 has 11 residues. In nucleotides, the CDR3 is TGTGCCAGCAGCGACGAAAATACGCAGTATTTT. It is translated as CASSDENTQYF.

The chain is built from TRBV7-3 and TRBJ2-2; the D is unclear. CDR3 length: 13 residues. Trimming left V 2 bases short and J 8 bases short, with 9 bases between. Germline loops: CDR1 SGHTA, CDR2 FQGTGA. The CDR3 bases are TGTGCCAGCAGCTTAGCGATCCAGGGGGAGCTGTTTTTT. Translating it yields CASSLAIQGELFF.

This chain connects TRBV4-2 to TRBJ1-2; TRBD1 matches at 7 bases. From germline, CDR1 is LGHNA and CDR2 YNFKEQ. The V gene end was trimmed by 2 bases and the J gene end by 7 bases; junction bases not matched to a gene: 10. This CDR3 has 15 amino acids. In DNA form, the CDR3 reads TGTGCCAGCAGCCAAACGGACAGTCAGGGGGTTGGCTACACCTTC. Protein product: CASSQTDSQGVGYTF.

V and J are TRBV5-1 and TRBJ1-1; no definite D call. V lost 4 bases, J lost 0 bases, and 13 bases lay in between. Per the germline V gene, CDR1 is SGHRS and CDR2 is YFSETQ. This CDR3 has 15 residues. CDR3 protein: CASSPTRTMNTEAFF. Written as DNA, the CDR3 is TGCGCCAGCAGCCCAACACGAACCATGAACACTGAAGCTTTCTTT.